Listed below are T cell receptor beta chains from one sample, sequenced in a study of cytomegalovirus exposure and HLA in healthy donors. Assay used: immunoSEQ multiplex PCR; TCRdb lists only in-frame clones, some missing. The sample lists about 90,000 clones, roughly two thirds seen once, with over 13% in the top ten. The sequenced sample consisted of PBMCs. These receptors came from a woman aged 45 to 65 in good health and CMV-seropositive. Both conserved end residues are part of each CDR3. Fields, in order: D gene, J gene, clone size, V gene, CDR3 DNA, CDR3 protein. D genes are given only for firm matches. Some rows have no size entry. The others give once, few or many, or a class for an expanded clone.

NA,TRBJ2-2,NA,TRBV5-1,TGCGCCAGCAGCTTGTCCCAGAACACCGGGGAGCTGTTTTTT,CASSLSQNTGELFF
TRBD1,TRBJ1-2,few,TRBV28,TGTGCCAGCAGACAGCGACAGGGAGAGTATGGCTACACCTTC,CASRQRQGEYGYTF
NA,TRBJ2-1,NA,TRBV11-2,TGTGCCAGCAGCAAGGGGTGGCTTTTTGTGCAGTTCTTC,CASSKGWLFVQFF
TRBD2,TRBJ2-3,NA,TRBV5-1,TGCGCCAGCAGCCAGGGACTAGCGGGAGTTGTAGATACGCAGTATTTT,CASSQGLAGVVDTQYF
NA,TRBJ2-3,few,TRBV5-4,TGTGCCAGCAGCTCCCCGTCTAGCGAAAGCACAGATACGCAGTATTTT,CASSSPSSESTDTQYF
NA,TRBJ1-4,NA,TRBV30,TGTGCCTGGAGTCGGGGAACTAATGAAAAACTGTTTTTT,CAWSRGTNEKLFF
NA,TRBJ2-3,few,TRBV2,TGTGCCAGCAGCGTCAGGGCTAGCACAGATACGCAGTATTTT,CASSVRASTDTQYF
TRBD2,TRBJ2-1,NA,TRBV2,TGTGCCAGCAGTGCTTCGGTTACGACTAGCGGTGCTGTCTTGCAGTTCTTC,CASSASVTTSGAVLQFF
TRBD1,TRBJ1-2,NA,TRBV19,TGTGCCAGTAGTCCAAGGACAGGGGTGAACTATGGCTACACCTTC,CASSPRTGVNYGYTF
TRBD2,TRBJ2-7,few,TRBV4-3,TGCGCCAGCAGCCAATCTCCTTTGGGACTAGCGGAGTCCTACGAGCAGTACTTC,CASSQSPLGLAESYEQYF
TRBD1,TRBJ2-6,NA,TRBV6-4,TGTGCCAGCTCTTTTGGGACAGGGGGACGCTCTGGGGCCAACGTCCTGACTTTC,CASSFGTGGRSGANVLTF
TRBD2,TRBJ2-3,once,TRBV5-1,TGCGCCAGCAGCTTGCCGTTAGCGGGAGGGCCGGGGGATACGCAGTATTTT,CASSLPLAGGPGDTQYF
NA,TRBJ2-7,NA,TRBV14,TGTGCCAGCAGCCACGTAAGACAACCCTCCTACGAGCAGTACTTC,CASSHVRQPSYEQYF
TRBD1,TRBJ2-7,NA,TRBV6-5,TGTGCCAGCAGTTCAGACAGGGCGAACTACGAGCAGTACTTC,CASSSDRANYEQYF
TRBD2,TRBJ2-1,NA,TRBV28,TGTGCCAGCAGTCCCTACCCGGGAGGAAAGAATGAGCAGTTCTTC,CASSPYPGGKNEQFF
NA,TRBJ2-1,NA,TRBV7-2,TGTGCCAGCAGCTTAGAGTCGCAGGGTTGGAGCCAGTTCTTC,CASSLESQGWSQFF
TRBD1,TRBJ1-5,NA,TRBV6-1,TGTGCCAGCAGTGCTGACAGGGGGAATCAGCCCCAGCATTTT,CASSADRGNQPQHF
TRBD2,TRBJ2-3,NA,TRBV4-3,TGCGCCAGCAGCCAAGGACTAGCGGCAGATACGCAGTATTTT,CASSQGLAADTQYF
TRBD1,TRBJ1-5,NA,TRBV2,TGTGCCAGCAGCTTGGACAGGGTAGGCAATCAGCCCCAGCATTTT,CASSLDRVGNQPQHF
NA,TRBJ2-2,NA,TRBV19,TGTGCCAGTAGTACCCTGGACAGCTCCACCGGGGAGCTGTTTTTT,CASSTLDSSTGELFF
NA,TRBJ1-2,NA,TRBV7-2,TGTGCCAGCAGCTTCATAACCACCCGGGGTCACTTC,CASSFITTRGHF
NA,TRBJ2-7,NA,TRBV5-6,TGTGCCAGCAGCCCGCGGTCCTCCTACGAGCAGTACTTC,CASSPRSSYEQYF
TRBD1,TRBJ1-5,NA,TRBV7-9,TGTGCCAGCAGCTCAGGACAGGGAGGGGGGGTTTTGGCCCAGCATTTT,CASSSGQGGGVLAQHF
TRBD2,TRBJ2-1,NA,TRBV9,TGTGCCAGCAGCGTAGACTATAGCGGGAGTCCCACTTACAATGAGCAGTTCTTC,CASSVDYSGSPTYNEQFF
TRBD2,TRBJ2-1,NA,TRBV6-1,TGTGCCAGCAGTGCCCCTAGCGGGAGGCCTAATGAGCAGTTCTTC,CASSAPSGRPNEQFF
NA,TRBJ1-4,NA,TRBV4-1,TGCGCCAGCAGCCCTGCCGAAACGGTGAATGAAAAACTGTTTTTT,CASSPAETVNEKLFF
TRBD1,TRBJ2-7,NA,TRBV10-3,TGTGCCATCAGTGACCGCTACAGGGGGGTCTACGAGCAGTACTTC,CAISDRYRGVYEQYF
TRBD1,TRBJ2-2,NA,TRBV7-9,TGTGCCGGGCCCGGGACAGGGATCGACACCGGGGAGCTGTTTTTT,CAGPGTGIDTGELFF
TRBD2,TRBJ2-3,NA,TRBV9,TGTGCCAGCAGCGTAGCGGGGGGGCTCTTCACAGATACGCAGTATTTT,CASSVAGGLFTDTQYF
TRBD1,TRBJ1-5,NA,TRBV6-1,TGTGCCATACCGGGACAGCCTTATAGCAATCAGCCCCAGCATTTT,CAIPGQPYSNQPQHF
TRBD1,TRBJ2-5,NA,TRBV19,TGTGCCAGTAGTAGGGACAGGGAAGAGACCCAGTACTTC,CASSRDREETQYF
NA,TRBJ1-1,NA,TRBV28,TGTGCCAGCAGTTTGGAGCTCATGAACACTGAAGCTTTCTTT,CASSLELMNTEAFF
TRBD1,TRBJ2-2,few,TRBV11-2,TGTGCCAGCAGCTTAGGGGACAGGCAAACCGGGGAGCTGTTTTTT,CASSLGDRQTGELFF
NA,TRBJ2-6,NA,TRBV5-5,TGTGCCAGCCGGGACAACTCTGGGGCCAACGTCCTGACTTTC,CASRDNSGANVLTF
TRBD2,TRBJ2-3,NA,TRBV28,TGTGCCAGCAGAAAAGCCGGGACTAGCGGCTTGAATACGCAGTATTTT,CASRKAGTSGLNTQYF
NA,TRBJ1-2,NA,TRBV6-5,TGTGCCAGCAGTTACTCGGGCAGGGGTCTCTATGGCTACACCTTC,CASSYSGRGLYGYTF
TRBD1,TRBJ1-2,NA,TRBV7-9,TGTGCCAGCAGCCGCGGACAGGCGTCTGATGGCTACACCTTC,CASSRGQASDGYTF
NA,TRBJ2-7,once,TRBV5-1,TGCGCCAGCAGCGCTACTCCCCCCCGGCAGTACTTC,CASSATPPRQYF
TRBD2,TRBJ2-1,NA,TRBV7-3,TGTGCCAGCAGCTTAATGCCCAGCGGGAGGAACTCCTACAATGAGCAGTTCTTC,CASSLMPSGRNSYNEQFF
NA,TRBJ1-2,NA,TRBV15,TGTGCCACCAGCAGAGATCGGGGGGCAGACCCCTATGGCTACACCTTC,CATSRDRGADPYGYTF
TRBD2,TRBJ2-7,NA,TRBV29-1,TGCAGCGTTGAGCGGGAGGGCCGCTACGAGCAGTACTTC,CSVEREGRYEQYF
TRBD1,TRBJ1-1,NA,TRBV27,TGTGCCAGCAGCCCTGATCCCAGGGGGCGGGACACTGAAGCTTTCTTT,CASSPDPRGRDTEAFF
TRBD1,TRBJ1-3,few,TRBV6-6,TGTGCCAGCAGTACCGGGACAGGGGGAAACACCATATATTTT,CASSTGTGGNTIYF
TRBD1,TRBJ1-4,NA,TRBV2,TGTGCCAGCCGAACGGGACAGGCGGCGAGGAAGAAACTGTTTTTT,CASRTGQAARKKLFF
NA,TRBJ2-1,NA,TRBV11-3,TGTGCCAGCAGCTCGAACAGGGCTCGACCCTACAATGAGCAGTTCTTC,CASSSNRARPYNEQFF
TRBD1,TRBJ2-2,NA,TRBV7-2,TGTGCCAGCAGAGACACAGGGGGCAGCGGGGAGCTGTTTTTT,CASRDTGGSGELFF
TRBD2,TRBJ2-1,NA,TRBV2,TGTGCCAGAGGGAGGGAACACAGTGAGCAGTTCTTC,CARGREHSEQFF
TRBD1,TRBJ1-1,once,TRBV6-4,TGTGCCAGCAGCCCACAGGGGGGGAGTAGGACTGAAGCTTTCTTT,CASSPQGGSRTEAFF
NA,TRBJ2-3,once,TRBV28,TGTGCCAGCAGTCCCCGTGGCCTTAGCACAGATACGCAGTATTTT,CASSPRGLSTDTQYF
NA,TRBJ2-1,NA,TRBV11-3,TGTGCCAGCAGCTTAGGGCGGGTCCAGGGGAATGAGCAGTTCTTC,CASSLGRVQGNEQFF
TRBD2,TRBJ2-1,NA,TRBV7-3,TGTGCCAGCAGCCTAGCGGGAGGGCCGAATGGTGAGCAGTTCTTC,CASSLAGGPNGEQFF
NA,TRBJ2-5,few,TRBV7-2,TGTGCCAGCAGCTTCAGGGGGGAGCAGTACTTC,CASSFRGEQYF
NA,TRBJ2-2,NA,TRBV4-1,TGCGCCAGCAGCCAAGAGGATATAAGGGACACCTCGAACACCGGGGAGCTGTTTTTT,CASSQEDIRDTSNTGELFF
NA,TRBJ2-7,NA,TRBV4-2,TGTGCCAGCAGCCAAGGGGAGGGGGTCTCCGGTGTTGACGAGCAGTACTTC,CASSQGEGVSGVDEQYF